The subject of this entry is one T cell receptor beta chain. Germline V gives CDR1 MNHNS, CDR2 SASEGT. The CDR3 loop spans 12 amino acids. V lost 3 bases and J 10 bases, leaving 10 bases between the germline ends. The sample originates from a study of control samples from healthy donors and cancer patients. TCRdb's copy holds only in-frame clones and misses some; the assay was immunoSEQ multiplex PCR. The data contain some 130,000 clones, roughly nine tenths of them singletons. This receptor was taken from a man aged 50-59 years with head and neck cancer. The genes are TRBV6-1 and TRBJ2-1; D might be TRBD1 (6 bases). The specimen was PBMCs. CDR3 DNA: TGTGCCAGCAGTGAGCAGGGGTGGGAGCAGTTCTTC. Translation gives CASSEQGWEQFF.